The present T cell receptor (beta chain) was sequenced within a study of blood T cells in healthy people across ages. Across the study: Template switching recovered approximately one barcoded beta molecule for every two T cells. Study-wide results and caveats: Long-lived donors carried more naive CD4+ cells and greater diversity than aged donors.

Concerning this clonotype: Its antigen is unknown. The junction departs from the called germline gene at one end, perhaps through a read error.

Sample-barcoded 5' priming and a J-beta primer mix drove a second PCR of roughly 7 to 11 cycles. TCRdb reprocessed the 5' RACE reads via MiXCR and lists one record per CDR3 protein. In the table there are more than 1,000,000 distinct CDR3 sequences, around 25% of which are singletons. These data were also filed under a second study, of T cells of mothers and their children. From that report: cDNA was synthesized from all extracted RNA at roughly 1.5 ug per reaction. Maternal samples each gave over 8.5 million TCR beta CDR3 reads, and child samples some 2.8 million each.

This TCR was recovered from a girl aged 2-10 years in good health. Sequenced: blood.

The CDR3 nucleotides are TGTGCCGGCAGTTTTGACAGCGGGGAGCTGTTTTTT. This codes for CAGSFDSGELFF. This chain uses TRBV12-3 or TRBV12-4 with TRBJ2-2, with D perhaps matching TRBD1 (5 bases). There are 12 residues in the CDR3.